This is a list of T cell receptor beta chains from one sample in a study of cytomegalovirus exposure and HLA in healthy donors. Using immunoSEQ multiplex PCR, the repertoire was profiled, and TCRdb retains in-frame clones only, with some absent. The repertoire has about 190,000 clones, approximately 81% of them found once; the top ten carry 2.4%. Sequencing was performed on PBMCs. All receptors derive from a male donor in good health and CMV-seronegative. CDR3s include the opening cysteine and the closing phenylalanine or tryptophan. The D gene is left open where the match is weak. Rows may omit the clone size; those that give it use once, few, many or a size class.

>TRBV5-5|TRBJ2-7|.|TRBD2
CASSLPGLAGYEQYF
TGTGCCAGCAGCTTACCGGGACTAGCGGGCTACGAGCAGTACTTC
>TRBV9|TRBJ1-1|.|.
CASSVGERVRGTEAFF
TGTGCCAGCAGCGTAGGCGAGAGGGTTCGCGGCACTGAAGCTTTCTTT
>TRBV7-2|TRBJ2-7|few|.
CASSFSPGRGREQYF
TGTGCCAGCAGCTTTAGCCCGGGCAGGGGTCGTGAGCAGTACTTC
>TRBV5-5|TRBJ2-7|.|TRBD2
CASSSTSASSYEQYF
TGTGCCAGCAGCTCCACTAGCGCGAGCTCCTACGAGCAGTACTTC
>TRBV9|TRBJ2-7|.|TRBD1
CASSVGDSQPYEQYF
TGTGCCAGCAGCGTAGGGGACAGCCAACCTTACGAGCAGTACTTC
>TRBV19|TRBJ1-1|.|TRBD1
CASSTPGQGTNTEAFF
TGTGCCAGTAGTACCCCGGGACAGGGGACCAACACTGAAGCTTTCTTT
>TRBV7-2|TRBJ2-3|.|TRBD2
CASSLDGGRPTQYF
TGTGCCAGCAGCTTAGATGGCGGGAGGCCTACGCAGTATTTT
>TRBV4-1|TRBJ1-2|few|TRBD1
CASSPRQGGDYGYTF
TGCGCCAGCAGCCCTAGACAGGGCGGTGACTATGGCTACACCTTC
>TRBV28|TRBJ2-2|once|TRBD1
CASSPYWDRGRGAPGKLFF
TGTGCCAGCAGTCCTTACTGGGACAGGGGGCGCGGGGCGCCGGGGAAGCTGTTTTTT
>TRBV11-2|TRBJ1-1|.|TRBD1
CASSRTGGAGTEAFF
TGTGCCAGCAGCAGGACAGGGGGCGCCGGCACTGAAGCTTTCTTT
>TRBV28|TRBJ1-2|.|.
CASSLISGGYTF
TGTGCCAGCAGTTTAATATCGGGGGGCTACACCTTC
>TRBV7-2|TRBJ1-2|.|.
CASSLSPLEDYGYTF
TGTGCCAGCAGCTTATCCCCTCTGGAGGACTATGGCTACACCTTC
>TRBV28|TRBJ2-7|.|.
CASSPLRVSEQYF
TGTGCCAGCAGTCCCTTACGGGTCTCCGAGCAGTACTTC
>TRBV15|TRBJ1-1|.|.
CATSRDSATVNTEAFF
TGTGCCACCAGCAGAGATTCGGCGACAGTGAACACTGAAGCTTTCTTT
>TRBV7-6|TRBJ2-7|.|TRBD2
CASSSTSGGAGGEQYF
TGTGCCAGCAGCTCGACTAGCGGGGGGGCCGGGGGCGAGCAGTACTTC
>TRBV28|TRBJ2-5|.|.
CASSNWDTNETQYF
TGTGCCAGCAGCAACTGGGACACCAATGAGACCCAGTACTTC
>TRBV6-5|TRBJ2-7|.|.
CASSLIYEQYF
TGTGCCAGCAGCTTAATCTACGAGCAGTACTTC
>TRBV19|TRBJ1-6|few|TRBD1
CASTRTGVGSPLHF
TGTGCCAGTACCCGGACAGGGGTTGGTTCACCCCTCCACTTT
>TRBV19|TRBJ2-3|.|TRBD1
CASSIPGQGAGDTQYF
TGTGCCAGTAGTATACCGGGACAGGGGGCGGGAGATACGCAGTATTTT
>TRBV7-9|TRBJ2-3|.|.
CASSLLSDTQYF
TGTGCCAGCAGCTTACTTTCAGATACGCAGTATTTT
>TRBV2|TRBJ2-1|.|.
CASSWTGARNEQFF
TGTGCCAGCAGCTGGACTGGTGCAAGGAATGAGCAGTTCTTC
>TRBV7-9|TRBJ1-4|.|TRBD1
CASSFAGQATNEKLFF
TGTGCCAGCAGCTTCGCCGGACAGGCAACTAATGAAAAACTGTTTTTT
>TRBV2|TRBJ1-1|.|TRBD1
CASSGDRVIRTEAFF
TGTGCCAGCAGTGGGGACAGGGTAATCCGGACTGAAGCTTTCTTT
>TRBV29-1|TRBJ2-1|.|TRBD2
CSVKAGNLYNEQFF
TGCAGCGTCAAAGCGGGGAACCTCTACAATGAGCAGTTCTTC
>TRBV5-4|TRBJ1-1|.|.
CASSLGQRIAMNTEAFF
TGTGCCAGCAGCTTGGGACAAAGAATTGCCATGAACACTGAAGCTTTCTTT
>TRBV30|TRBJ1-2|.|TRBD1
CARAGGAGGYTF
TGTGCCCGGGCAGGGGGCGCGGGAGGCTACACCTTC
>TRBV7-9|TRBJ2-7|.|.
CASSLAAPGHLYEQYF
TGTGCCAGCAGCTTAGCGGCCCCGGGACATCTCTACGAGCAGTACTTC
>TRBV11-1|TRBJ2-7|.|TRBD1
CASSLARDRVGEQYF
TGTGCCAGCAGCTTAGCGCGGGACAGGGTTGGCGAGCAGTACTTC
>TRBV30|TRBJ1-2|.|TRBD1
CACTTGVWGYTF
TGTGCCTGCACGACAGGGGTCTGGGGCTACACCTTC
>TRBV19|TRBJ2-7|.|.
CASSVGTSRGHEQYF
TGTGCCAGTAGTGTCGGGACCTCCAGGGGCCACGAGCAGTACTTC
>TRBV5-1|TRBJ1-1|few|TRBD1
CASSKDRGFTEAFF
TGCGCCAGCAGCAAAGACAGGGGATTCACTGAAGCTTTCTTT
>TRBV7-5|TRBJ2-7|.|.
CARSLARETSYEQYF
TGTGCCAGAAGCTTAGCGCGTGAAACCTCCTACGAGCAGTACTTC
>TRBV5-1|TRBJ2-3|once|TRBD2
CASSLVGEGSTDTQYF
TGCGCCAGCAGCTTGGTGGGGGAGGGAAGCACAGATACGCAGTATTTT
>TRBV11-1|TRBJ1-1|.|.
CASSPRRGKWNTEAFF
TGTGCCAGCAGCCCCAGGCGGGGGAAATGGAACACTGAAGCTTTCTTT
>TRBV10-3|TRBJ2-6|.|TRBD1
CAISERTGETGANVLTF
TGTGCCATCAGTGAGCGGACAGGGGAAACTGGGGCCAACGTCCTGACTTTC
>TRBV11-2|TRBJ1-1|.|.
CASSLGLSAGEAFF
TGTGCCAGCAGCTTAGGGCTTTCCGCGGGTGAAGCTTTCTTT
>TRBV5-1|TRBJ1-1|few|TRBD1
CASSLRGQRTEAFF
TGCGCCAGCAGCTTGCGGGGACAGAGAACTGAAGCTTTCTTT
>TRBV5-1|TRBJ1-1|.|TRBD1
CASSSQGVNTEAFF
TGCGCCAGCAGCTCACAGGGGGTGAACACTGAAGCTTTCTTT
>TRBV18|TRBJ1-1|.|.
CASSPDLNTEAFF
TGTGCCAGCTCACCTGACTTGAACACTGAAGCTTTCTTT
>TRBV6-5|TRBJ1-5|.|.
CASSRGLGNQPQHF
TGTGCCAGCAGTCGAGGGTTGGGCAATCAGCCCCAGCATTTT
>TRBV19|TRBJ1-5|.|TRBD1
CASSLGPGQGNQPQHF
TGTGCCAGTAGTTTAGGCCCGGGACAGGGGAATCAGCCCCAGCATTTT
>TRBV4-1|TRBJ2-6|few|TRBD1
CASSHNAGTGGRRAGANVLTF
TGCGCCAGCAGCCACAATGCCGGGACAGGGGGCCGTCGGGCTGGGGCCAACGTCCTGACTTTC
>TRBV28|TRBJ2-2|once|TRBD1
CASSVTGGTGELFF
TGTGCCAGCAGTGTGACAGGGGGCACCGGGGAGCTGTTTTTT
>TRBV28|TRBJ2-4|.|.
CASSSKNRAKNIQYF
TGTGCCAGCAGTTCGAAAAACAGGGCCAAAAACATTCAGTACTTC
>TRBV15|TRBJ1-5|.|TRBD1
CATSRVRDRGLGNQPQHF
TGTGCCACCAGCAGAGTTCGGGACAGGGGGCTGGGCAATCAGCCCCAGCATTTT
>TRBV28|TRBJ1-1|once|.
CASSFQSPRTEAFF
TGTGCCAGCAGTTTCCAGAGCCCGAGGACTGAAGCTTTCTTT
>TRBV11-1|TRBJ2-4|.|TRBD2
CASSLGTSVIQYF
TGTGCCAGCAGCTTAGGGACTAGCGTCATTCAGTACTTC
>TRBV5-6|TRBJ1-2|.|TRBD1
CASSLEVQGATFNYGYTF
TGTGCCAGCAGCTTGGAAGTTCAGGGGGCGACCTTCAACTATGGCTACACCTTC
>TRBV15|TRBJ2-2|.|TRBD2
CATSRPGLAVFSGELFF
TGTGCCACCAGCAGACCGGGACTAGCGGTATTCTCCGGGGAGCTGTTTTTT
>TRBV11-2|TRBJ1-5|.|TRBD1
CASSLNRGRNQPQHF
TGTGCCAGCAGCTTAAACAGGGGGCGTAATCAGCCCCAGCATTTT
>TRBV7-3|TRBJ1-1|.|.
CASSLRGNMNTEAFF
TGTGCCAGCAGCTTAAGGGGCAATATGAACACTGAAGCTTTCTTT
>TRBV9|TRBJ1-2|.|TRBD1
CASRATGGNGYTF
TGTGCCAGCAGGGCTACAGGGGGGAATGGCTACACCTTC
>TRBV19|TRBJ1-5|.|TRBD1
CASSIPGGGNQPQHF
TGTGCCAGTAGTATCCCAGGGGGTGGCAATCAGCCCCAGCATTTT
>TRBV27|TRBJ1-1|once|.
CASGGVPNTEAFF
TGTGCCAGCGGAGGGGTCCCGAACACTGAAGCTTTCTTT